A selection of T cell receptor beta chains follows, all from one sample in a study of shared clonotypes between healthy human individuals. Sequencing used immunoSEQ multiplex PCR; TCRdb keeps in-frame clones, though not all of them. The table records 1.6 million or so clones, approximately 98.5% of them present only once. The sample taken for sequencing was naive CD4+ T cells sorted from blood. The receptors originated from a man aged 25 to 40 in good health. The CDR3 runs from the conserved cysteine through the conserved F or W. A D gene is named only where the DNA matches it firmly. The listing skips clone size in some rows; elsewhere it reads once, few, many or a size class.

TGCGCCAGCAGCCAAGGGATAAGAGGCACAGATACGCAGTATTTT	CASSQGIRGTDTQYF	-	TRBJ2-3	-	TRBV4-1
TGCGCCAGCAGCCAAGAAACTCAGGGAGTTGGCTACACCTTC	CASSQETQGVGYTF	-	TRBJ1-2	-	TRBV4-3
TGTGCCAGCAGCGCTAAGGTCAAAGACAGGTGGGAGCAGTACTTC	CASSAKVKDRWEQYF	-	TRBJ2-7	-	TRBV11-2
TGTGCCACCAGGGCGCTAGCGGGAGGGGGCTCCTACAATGAGCAGTTCTTC	CATRALAGGGSYNEQFF	TRBD2	TRBJ2-1	-	TRBV15
TGTGCCAGCAGTTACAGGGCCGTAGCTAACTATGGCTACACCTTC	CASSYRAVANYGYTF	-	TRBJ1-2	-	TRBV6-6
TGTGCCAGCAGTCAAGGACAGGGGGCTCTTGGCTACACCTTC	CASSQGQGALGYTF	TRBD1	TRBJ1-2	once	TRBV6-6
TGTGCCAGCAGACTAGCGGGAGAGCCAGCCGAGCAGTACTTC	CASRLAGEPAEQYF	TRBD2	TRBJ2-7	-	TRBV2
TGTGCCAGCAGCCAGCCGGGGGCAGCGAACACCGGGGAGCTGTTTTTT	CASSQPGAANTGELFF	-	TRBJ2-2	-	TRBV7-2
TGTGCCACCAGCAGAGTTCCGGGACTAGCGGACACCGGGGAGCTGTTTTTT	CATSRVPGLADTGELFF	TRBD2	TRBJ2-2	-	TRBV15
TGTGCCAGCAGCCAAGAGCTAGCGGGAGGCGAGCAGTACTTC	CASSQELAGGEQYF	TRBD2	TRBJ2-7	-	TRBV4-2
TGTGCCAGCAGTGACCCTGATGCTACAGGGAACACTGAAGCTTTCTTT	CASSDPDATGNTEAFF	-	TRBJ1-1	-	TRBV6-1
TGTGCCAGCAGCTCCCAGGGGCGCCGCACAGATACGCAGTATTTT	CASSSQGRRTDTQYF	-	TRBJ2-3	-	TRBV7-8
TGTGCCAGCAGTTCACGAGGTCTAGCGGGATTCTCTAGCTCCTACAATGAGCAGTTCTTC	CASSSRGLAGFSSSYNEQFF	TRBD2	TRBJ2-1	once	TRBV28
TGTGCCAGCAGCCGACAGATACAAGATGGCTACACCTTC	CASSRQIQDGYTF	-	TRBJ1-2	-	TRBV14
TGTGCCAGCAGTCTACTTCGGACTAGCGGGAGGACCGGGGAGCTGTTTTTT	CASSLLRTSGRTGELFF	TRBD2	TRBJ2-2	-	TRBV27
TGTGCCAGCAGCCCTAGTATAGGGAACTATGGCTACACCTTC	CASSPSIGNYGYTF	-	TRBJ1-2	-	TRBV11-2
TGTGCCAGCAGTTTTGGGGGAGTGTCCCCCAATGAGCAGTTCTTC	CASSFGGVSPNEQFF	-	TRBJ2-1	-	TRBV28
TGCGCCAGCAGCTTGGCCCCGACAGGGGGCTACAATGAGCAGTTCTTC	CASSLAPTGGYNEQFF	TRBD1	TRBJ2-1	-	TRBV5-1
TGTGCCAGCAGCCTCTGGACTTCCTCTGGGAACACTGAAGCTTTCTTT	CASSLWTSSGNTEAFF	-	TRBJ1-1	-	TRBV7-6
TGCGCCAGCAGCTTCCAGGGGGCCTTCAACAATGAGCAGTTCTTC	CASSFQGAFNNEQFF	TRBD1	TRBJ2-1	-	TRBV5-1
TGTGCCAGCAGCTCGGCAACTAGCGGGAGGTACGAGCAGTACTTC	CASSSATSGRYEQYF	TRBD2	TRBJ2-7	once	TRBV5-4
TGTGCAAGTCGCTTAACACACGGCTGTAGGCCTGAAGCTTTCTTT	CASRLTHGCRPEAFF	-	TRBJ1-1	-	TRBV12-2
TGTGCCAGTAGTATACCCGTAAAAGTGGGGGAGCTGTTTTTT	CASSIPVKVGELFF	-	TRBJ2-2	-	TRBV19
TGTGCCTGGAGTGGAACAACCACCGGGGAGCTGTTTTTT	CAWSGTTTGELFF	-	TRBJ2-2	-	TRBV30
TGCGCCAGCAGCCAAGATCGGCCGGGGACAGGGGAGACCCAGTACTTC	CASSQDRPGTGETQYF	TRBD1	TRBJ2-5	-	TRBV4-3
TGTGCCAGCAGCGGCGGACAGGGTGGTTATGGCTACACCTTC	CASSGGQGGYGYTF	TRBD1	TRBJ1-2	-	TRBV9
TGTGCCAGCAGTTTATCAACTAGCGGGAGCTACGAGCAGTACTTC	CASSLSTSGSYEQYF	TRBD2	TRBJ2-7	-	TRBV28
TGTGCCAGCAGCTTACAGGGTAGTGTGTTCCACGAGCAGTACTTC	CASSLQGSVFHEQYF	-	TRBJ2-7	-	TRBV6-1
TGTGCCAGCAGCACCCGACAGGGTGCGGGGCAGTACTTC	CASSTRQGAGQYF	TRBD1	TRBJ2-7	-	TRBV7-8
TGTGCCAGCAGCTTCTACAGGGGGATCAATCAGCCCCAGCATTTT	CASSFYRGINQPQHF	TRBD1	TRBJ1-5	-	TRBV5-6
TGTGCCAGCAGCGAAACAGGGGATCGGCACAATGAGCAGTTCTTC	CASSETGDRHNEQFF	TRBD1	TRBJ2-1	-	TRBV7-9